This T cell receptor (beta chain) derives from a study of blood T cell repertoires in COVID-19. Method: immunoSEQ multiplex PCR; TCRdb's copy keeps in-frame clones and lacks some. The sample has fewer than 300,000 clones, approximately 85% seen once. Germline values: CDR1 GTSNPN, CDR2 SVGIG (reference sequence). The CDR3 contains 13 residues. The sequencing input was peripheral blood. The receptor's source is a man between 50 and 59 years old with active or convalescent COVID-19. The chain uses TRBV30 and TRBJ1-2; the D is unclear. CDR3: CGGRWRTNYGYTF. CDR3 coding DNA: TGTGGCGGGAGGTGGAGGACTAACTATGGCTACACCTTC.